The entry below gives a single T cell receptor (beta chain) sequence along with its context. The table came from immunoSEQ multiplex PCR; TCRdb's copy has only in-frame clones and leaves some out. This table has tens of thousands of clones, approximately 94% appearing once. Losses at the gene ends were 1 base for V and 4 bases for J; bases not matched to a gene: 11. This CDR3 contains 17 residues. Germline V gene sequence: CDR1 SGHRS, CDR2 YFSETQ. This sample was included in a study of brain T cells in children with intractable seizures. The V gene is TRBV5-1, the J gene TRBJ1-2; 9 nucleotides line up with TRBD1. The clonotype was recovered from a boy in the first two years of life with tuberous sclerosis and intractable seizures. Sample: peripheral blood, taken at surgery. DNA of the CDR3: TGCGCCAGCAGCTTGTCCGGGACAGGGTCTTTTGTCTATGGCTACACCTTC. It specifies CASSLSGTGSFVYGYTF.